This T cell receptor (beta chain) was captured in a study of regulatory T cells in long-lasting Graves disease. In building TCR beta libraries, iRepertoire HTBI primers were used together with Arm-PCR of CDR3 regions. TCRdb reprocessed the multiplex PCR reads via MiXCR and lists one record per CDR3 protein. The sample yields over 300,000 distinct CDR3 sequences, 15% to 20% seen once. This clonotype was recorded a few times. This sample's time point: persistent/refractory GD, antithyroid drugs over 5 years with positive TRAb. PBMC RNA served as the TCR library source. There are 15 residues in the CDR3. The V gene's germline CDR1 is MNHNS and CDR2 SASEGT. Trimming left V 4 bases short and J 5 bases short, with 14 bases between.

This clonotype was obtained from a female donor with Graves disease. Sequencing was performed on peripheral blood mononuclear cells (PBMCs), taken when the disease was refractory, from a patient treated with antithyroid drugs. This rearrangement joins TRBV6-1 to TRBJ2-2, with a possible D match to TRBD1 (6 bases). CDR3 in amino acids: CASSATGHPTGELFF. CDR3 nucleotides: TGTGCCAGCAGTGCCACGGGACACCCTACCGGGGAGCTGTTTTTT.